These 3 T cell receptor beta chains came from one sample sequenced in a study of shared clonotypes between healthy human individuals. Repertoires were generated with immunoSEQ multiplex PCR, while TCRdb's copy carries only in-frame clones and drops some. Here the sample spans hundreds of thousands of clones, about 80% being singletons. The sequenced material came from PBMCs. All receptors come from a woman between 40 and 55 years old in good health. Some clones in this sample may be carry-over from other donors' samples.

Turning to this clone: This same CDR3 is encoded by further DNA sequences in the sample. The gene calls are TRBV7-2 and TRBJ2-3, with 11 bases that match TRBD2. The germline gives CDR1 SGHTA, CDR2 FQGNSA. There are 16 residues in the CDR3. V was pared by 5 bases and J by 5 bases, with 9 bases of the junction left unmatched. CDR3 sequence: CASSLLAGGPLDTQYF. The CDR3 DNA follows: TGTGCCAGCAGCCTCTTAGCGGGAGGGCCATTAGATACGCAGTATTTT.

Of note for this clone: This CDR3 is also generated by other DNA sequences in the sample. This chain joins TRBV18 and TRBJ2-3, with 7 bases aligning to TRBD1. The germline CDR1 and CDR2 sequences are KGHSH and LQKENI. This CDR3 region has 14 residues. V was clipped by 0 bases and J by 3 bases; unmatched bases: 0. The CDR3 loop reads CASSPPTGTDTQYF. CDR3 coding DNA: TGTGCCAGCTCACCACCGACAGGGACAGATACGCAGTATTTT.

In regard to this clone: The germline gene is not matched at one end of the junction; a read error may be the cause. V is TRBV18 and J is TRBJ2-5; 7 nucleotides line up with TRBD1. Germline values: CDR1 KGHSH, CDR2 LQKENI. The CDR3 sequence is 15 residues long. In DNA, the CDR3 is TGTACCAGCTCACCAAGGGACAGATCCTGGGAGACCCAGTACTTC. It codes for CTSSPRDRSWETQYF. The whole variable domain, remainder taken from reference TRBV18 and TRBJ2-5, is NAGVMQNPRHLVRRRGQEARLRCSPMKGHSHVYWYRQLPEEGLKFMVYLQKENIIDESGMPKERFSAEFPKEGPSILRIQQVVRGDSAAYFCTSSPRDRSWETQYFGPGTRLLVL.